This T cell receptor beta chain was captured by sequencing in a study of control samples from healthy donors and cancer patients. Profiled with immunoSEQ multiplex PCR; TCRdb holds only in-frame clones, not every one. The table shows 250,000 to 300,000 clones, with over 75% occurring only once. The junction had 0 bases not matched to a gene; V was cut back by 7 bases and J by 3 bases. The CDR3 length is 12 residues. The germline gives CDR1 MDHEN, CDR2 SYDVKM. The chain links TRBV28 to TRBJ2-3, with 8 bases aligning to TRBD2. The TCR sequence derives from a woman aged 55-70 years with lung cancer. The sequenced sample consisted of PBMCs. This CDR3 is CASTGGTDTQYF. The CDR3 DNA reads as TGTGCCAGCACGGGGGGGACAGATACGCAGTATTTT.